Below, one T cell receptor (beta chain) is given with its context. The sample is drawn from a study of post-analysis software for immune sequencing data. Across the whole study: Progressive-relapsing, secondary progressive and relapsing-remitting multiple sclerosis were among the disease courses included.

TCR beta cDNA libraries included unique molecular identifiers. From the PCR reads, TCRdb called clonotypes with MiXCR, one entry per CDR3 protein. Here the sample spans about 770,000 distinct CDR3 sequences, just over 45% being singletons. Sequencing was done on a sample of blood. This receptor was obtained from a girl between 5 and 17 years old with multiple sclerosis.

CDR3 sequence reads: CSASKNPQETQYF. For the CDR3, the DNA is TGCAGTGCTAGCAAGAACCCCCAAGAGACCCAGTACTTC. The gene calls are TRBV20-1 and TRBJ2-5; D ambiguous. Trimming removed 3 bases at V and 1 base at J, with 9 bases between. Germline lookup yields CDR1 DFQATT and CDR2 SNEGSKA (reference sequence). The CDR3 is 13 amino acids.